This entry describes one T cell receptor beta chain. Sequencing used immunoSEQ multiplex PCR; TCRdb keeps in-frame clones, though not all of them. The sample contains about 730,000 clones, approximately 85% of which appear only once. The data were taken from a study of shared T cell receptors in the human thymus. This CDR3 is built from 16 residues. Germline values: CDR1 SGHVS, CDR2 FNYEAQ. These records were also assigned to another study, of human thymus T cells. That investigation notes: Each of the donors was a healthy Finnish infant who was undergoing open corrective cardiac surgery for congenital heart defects. Obtained as resections during corrective heart surgery, the thymus tissue was then studied.

The clonotype comes from a girl under three years old with a congenital heart defect. Sequencing was carried out using thymocytes. The gene calls are TRBV7-6 and TRBJ2-5; D possibly corresponds to TRBD1 (5 bases). The tail of the sequence fits TRBJ2-7 better, so the J call may be wrong. The DNA for the CDR3 is TGTGCCAGCAGCTTAGCGCTGGGCAGGGCTCTGGGCGAGCAGTACTTC. Its protein product is CASSLALGRALGEQYF.